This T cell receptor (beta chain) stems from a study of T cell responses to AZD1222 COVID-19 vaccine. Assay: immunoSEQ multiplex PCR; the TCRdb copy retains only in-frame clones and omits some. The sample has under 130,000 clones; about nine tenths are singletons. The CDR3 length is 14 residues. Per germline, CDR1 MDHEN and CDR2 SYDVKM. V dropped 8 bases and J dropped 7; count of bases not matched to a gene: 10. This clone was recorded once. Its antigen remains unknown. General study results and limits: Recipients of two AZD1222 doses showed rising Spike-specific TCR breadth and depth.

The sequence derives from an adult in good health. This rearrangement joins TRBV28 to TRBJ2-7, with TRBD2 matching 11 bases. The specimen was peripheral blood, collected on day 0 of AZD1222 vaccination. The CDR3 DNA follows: TGTGCCAGCTCCCTAGCGGGGGGCCTCGGAGAGCAGTACTTC. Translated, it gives CASSLAGGLGEQYF.